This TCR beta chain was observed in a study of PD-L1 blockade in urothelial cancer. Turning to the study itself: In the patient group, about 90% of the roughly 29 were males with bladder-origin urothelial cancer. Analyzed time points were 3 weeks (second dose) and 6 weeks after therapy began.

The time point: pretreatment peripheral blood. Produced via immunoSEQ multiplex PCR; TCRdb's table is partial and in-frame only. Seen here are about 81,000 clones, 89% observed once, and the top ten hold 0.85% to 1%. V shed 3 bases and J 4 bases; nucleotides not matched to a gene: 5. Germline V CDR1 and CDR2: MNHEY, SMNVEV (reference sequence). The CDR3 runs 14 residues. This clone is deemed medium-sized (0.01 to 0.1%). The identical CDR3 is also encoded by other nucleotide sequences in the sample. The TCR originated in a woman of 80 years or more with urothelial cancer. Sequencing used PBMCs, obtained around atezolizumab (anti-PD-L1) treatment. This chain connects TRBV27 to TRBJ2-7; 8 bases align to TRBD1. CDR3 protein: CASSLQGANYEQYF. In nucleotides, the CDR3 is TGTGCCAGCAGTTTGCAGGGGGCGAATTACGAGCAGTACTTC.